This T cell receptor beta chain was identified in a study of blood T cells in healthy people across ages. Study-wide results and caveats: The authors considered diversity estimates from one million T cells to be underestimates. More naive CD4+ cells and higher diversity marked long-lived donors relative to aged donors.

The CDR3 spans 15 residues. Germline V gene sequence: CDR1 MNHEY, CDR2 SMNVEV (reference sequence). The V gene end was trimmed by 4 bases and the J gene end by 7 bases; junction bases not matched to a gene: 10. Primers used in a second PCR of about 6 to 11 cycles were a sample-barcoded 5' primer and a J-beta primer mix. TCRdb passed the 5' RACE reads through MiXCR, listing each CDR3 protein once. This sample has 1,300,000 or so distinct CDR3 sequences, with approximately 59% found just once. In terms of origin and age, donors were healthy Caucasian individuals from Russia aged about 6 to 90. As concerns this clonotype: Its antigen remains unidentified.

The chain links TRBV27 to TRBJ1-2; TRBD1 agrees at 9 bases. Sequenced input: blood. The TCR originated in a man between 18 and 35 years old in good health. CDR3: CASSSTTGGLGGYTF. The CDR3 region has the DNA TGTGCCAGCAGTTCGACCACAGGGGGCCTCGGTGGCTACACCTTC.